Below, 27 T cell receptor beta chains from the same sample are listed, as sequenced in a study of response to subunit inactivated influenza vaccine. In TCRdb, the RT-PCR reads were re-called with MiXCR into one record per CDR3 protein. The data show 200,000 to 300,000 distinct CDR3 sequences, about 12% seen once. The sequencing here drew on non-naive T cells sorted from PBMCs, taken around two weeks before vaccination. These receptors all stem from a man aged 45-65 years who received an inactivated influenza vaccine.

This clonotype is labeled medium-sized. The chain links TRBV7-2 to TRBJ2-2; D call uncertain. The CDR3 extends over 14 amino acids. Per germline, CDR1 SGHTA and CDR2 FQGNSA. V was clipped by 1 base and J by 4 bases, with 7 bases between them. CDR3 bases: TGTGCCAGCAGCTTAGGGTGGGGCACCGGGGAGCTGTTTTTT. Translation gives CASSLGWGTGELFF.

This clonotype was counted a few times. The chain has TRBV6-1 and TRBJ2-1, with 13 positions matching TRBD2. Germline V CDR1 and CDR2: MNHNS, SASEGT. The CDR3 runs 16 residues. Trimming at V came to 4 bases and at J to 10 bases, leaving 10 bases not matched to a gene. CDR3 residues: CASSAQLAGGRYEQFF. CDR3 DNA: TGTGCCAGCAGTGCCCAACTAGCGGGAGGGAGGTACGAGCAGTTCTTC.

This clonotype was observed a few times. The chain joins TRBV27 to TRBJ2-5; 12 nucleotides align to TRBD2. Germline V gene lookup returns CDR1 MNHEY and CDR2 SMNVEV (reference sequence). This CDR3 is built from 13 residues. V was pared by 10 bases and J by 5 bases, with 5 bases of the junction left unmatched. The CDR3 loop reads CATGLAGRETQYF. The CDR3 nucleotides read TGTGCCACCGGACTAGCGGGGAGGGAGACCCAGTACTTC.

V and J are TRBV5-6 and TRBJ2-7, with 9 bases aligning to TRBD1. This CDR3 spans 14 amino acids. V dropped 2 bases and J dropped 4; count of bases not matched to a gene: 4. CDR1 and CDR2 (germline): SGHDT, YYEEEE. CDR3 nucleotides: TGTGCCAGCAGCTTTGACAGGGGGAAGTACGAGCAGTACTTC. Translated: CASSFDRGKYEQYF.

The V and J genes are TRBV12-3 or TRBV12-4 and TRBJ1-1; tentative D call: TRBD1 (6 bases). The ends were cut back, 1 base at V and 4 bases at J, with 13 bases in the middle. The length of the CDR3 is 15 residues. The CDR3 sequence: CASSLVGGGSTEAFF. CDR3 nucleotide sequence: TGTGCCAGCAGTTTAGTAGGAGGGGGTTCCACTGAAGCTTTCTTT.

This clonotype came up a few times. The gene calls are TRBV7-2 and TRBJ1-2; no definite D call. This CDR3 spans 15 amino acids. CDR1 and CDR2 from the germline V gene are SGHTA and FQGNSA. Trimming removed 5 bases at V and 5 bases at J, with 18 bases between. This CDR3 reads CASSPRRGLPYGYTF. DNA for the CDR3: TGTGCCAGCAGCCCTCGGCGTGGGCTGCCTTATGGCTACACCTTC.

J is TRBJ1-1 and V is TRBV10-3; 9 bases are a match to TRBD1. J lost 3 bases, V lost 5 bases, and 4 bases had no gene match. The CDR3 spans 14 residues. Germline V CDR1 and CDR2: ENHRY, SYGVKD. CDR3 amino acids: CAISRTGEDTEAFF. In DNA form, the CDR3 reads TGTGCCATCAGTAGGACAGGGGAGGACACTGAAGCTTTCTTT.

The rearrangement uses TRBV2 and TRBJ1-2; no clear D. The CDR3 is made up of 13 amino acids. Germline CDR1 and CDR2: SNHLY and FYNNEI. V gave up 9 bases and J gave up 3 bases, with 14 bases separating them. CDR3 sequence reads: CARTTPGDYGYTF. The CDR3 region has the DNA TGTGCCAGGACCACCCCAGGAGACTATGGCTACACCTTC.

This clonotype was recorded many times. The chain combines TRBV6-5 with TRBJ1-2; D uncertain. The CDR3 extends over 12 amino acids. With 5 bases removed from V and 4 bases from J, the gap between germline ends came to 8 bases. Looked up from germline, CDR1 is MNHEY and CDR2 is SVGAGI. The CDR3 region is CASSQYGYGYTF. The CDR3, as DNA: TGTGCCAGCAGTCAGTACGGCTATGGCTACACCTTC.

This clonotype was counted between two and nine times. The chain joins TRBV10-3 to TRBJ2-3, with D maybe TRBD1 (6 bases). V lost 3 bases to trimming and J lost 3 bases, with 13 bases between them. The CDR3 totals 15 residues. Germline values: CDR1 ENHRY, CDR2 SYGVKD. DNA for the CDR3: TGTGCCATCAGTGAATCCCAGGGGCGGACAGATACGCAGTATTTT. Its protein product is CAISESQGRTDTQYF.

The chain has TRBV9 and TRBJ2-3; D is perhaps TRBD1 (5 bases). Germline CDR1 SGDLS, CDR2 YYNGEE. The CDR3 is 19 amino acids. Trimming removed 3 bases at V and 2 bases at J, with 25 bases between. The CDR3 DNA reads as TGTGCCAGCAGCGACCATACAGGTCAAGCCCCAGATGCCACAGATACGCAGTATTTT. As protein: CASSDHTGQAPDATDTQYF.

The chain joins TRBV12-3 or TRBV12-4 to TRBJ1-2; 8 bases map to TRBD1. After removal of 2 bases from V and 8 bases from J, the junction contained 7 bases not matched to a gene. CDR3 length: 14 residues. The CDR3 DNA reads TGTGCCAGCAGTTTAAGCCAGGGGGCGGGCGGCTACACCTTC. Its translation: CASSLSQGAGGYTF.

This chain links TRBV4-2 with TRBJ2-7; 7 nucleotides line up with TRBD2. The germline gives CDR1 LGHNA, CDR2 YNFKEQ. The CDR3 has 15 residues. With V trimmed by 3 bases and J by 3 bases, 8 bases remained unmatched. The CDR3 reads CASSHLAAGGYEQYF. The CDR3 nucleotides are TGTGCCAGCAGCCACCTAGCGGCCGGGGGCTACGAGCAGTACTTC.

In its sample, this clonotype was seen many times. This sequence joins TRBV7-2 and TRBJ2-1; tentatively, D is TRBD2 (6 bases). The CDR3 spans 15 residues. In germline, CDR1 is SGHTA, CDR2 FQGNSA. The ends were cut back, 1 base at V and 5 bases at J, with 12 bases in the middle. The CDR3 reads CASSLVEGKDNEQFF. CDR3 nucleotide sequence: TGTGCCAGCAGCTTAGTGGAGGGAAAGGACAATGAGCAGTTCTTC.

This clonotype has a count of ten or more. CDR3 amino acids: CSMKTSTYYEQYF. For the CDR3, the DNA is TGCAGTATGAAGACTAGCACCTACTACGAGCAGTACTTC. This chain uses TRBV20-1 with TRBJ2-7, with 7 bases identical to TRBD2. The CDR3 totals 13 residues. V lost 8 bases, J lost 3 bases, and 10 bases stayed unmatched. Germline V gene sequence: CDR1 DFQATT, CDR2 SNEGSKA (reference sequence).

This clonotype came up many times. The rearrangement joins TRBV12-3 or TRBV12-4 to TRBJ2-1, with 14 bases fitting TRBD2. The CDR3 contains 15 residues. V gave up 6 bases and J gave up 10 bases; unmatched junction bases: 8. In nucleotides, the CDR3 is TGTGCCAGCAGCCCGGGACTAGCGGGAGTGGGGGAGCAGTTCTTC. Translated: CASSPGLAGVGEQFF.

This clonotype has more than one count but fewer than ten. V gene TRBV5-6 combines with J gene TRBJ2-3; 8 bases are shared with TRBD2. The germline CDR1 and CDR2 sequences are SGHDT and YYEEEE. The length of the CDR3 is 14 residues. V trimming: 1 base; J trimming: 8 bases; junction bases outside the gene matches: 6. The CDR3 reads CASSLIAGGATQYF. In nucleotides, the CDR3 is TGTGCCAGCAGCTTGATCGCGGGGGGCGCTACGCAGTATTTT. Variable domain in full (rest from reference TRBV5-6 and TRBJ2-3): DAGVTQSPTHLIKTRGQQVTLRCSPKSGHDTVSWYQQALGQGPQFIFQYYEEEERQRGNFPDRFSGHQFPNYSSELNVNALLLGDSALYLCASSLIAGGATQYFGPGTRLTVL.

This clonotype showed up many times. This sequence joins TRBV12-3 or TRBV12-4 and TRBJ2-1; 7 nucleotides agree with TRBD1. CDR3 length: 11 amino acids. Losses at the gene ends were 4 bases for V and 14 bases for J; bases not matched to a gene: 5. CDR3 DNA: TGTGCCAGCAGTTCAGGGACAGTAGAGTTCTTC. Amino acids: CASSSGTVEFF.

This clonotype was counted many times. The gene calls are TRBV20-1 and TRBJ2-1, with 12 positions matching TRBD2. This CDR3 has 15 amino acids. V was pared by 3 bases and J by 7 bases, with 7 bases of the junction left unmatched. CDR1 is DFQATT, CDR2 SNEGSKA, per germline (reference sequence). The CDR3 nucleotides are TGCAGTGCTAGGTTGACTAGCGGGAGAAGAAATGAGCAGTTCTTC. This codes for CSARLTSGRRNEQFF.

This clonotype has only a few counts. The chain is built from TRBV4-2 and TRBJ2-1; TRBD2 agrees at 8 bases. CDR1 is LGHNA, CDR2 YNFKEQ, per germline. The V segment lost 1 base and the J segment 4 bases; nucleotides outside the gene matches: 9. The CDR3 has 17 residues. The CDR3: CASSQVSLGGGYNEQFF. The CDR3 nucleotides read TGTGCCAGCAGCCAAGTCTCGTTGGGCGGGGGGTACAATGAGCAGTTCTTC.

This clonotype came up many times. The rearrangement uses TRBV7-2 and TRBJ1-1; tentatively, D is TRBD1 (6 bases). The germline CDR1 and CDR2 sequences are SGHTA and FQGNSA. This CDR3 has 14 amino acids. With 3 bases removed from V and 4 bases from J, the gap between germline ends came to 12 bases. This chain's CDR3 is CASSLAQGSTEAFF. The DNA of the CDR3 is TGTGCCAGCAGCTTGGCACAGGGCAGCACTGAAGCTTTCTTT.

This clonotype came up many times. The chain joins TRBV6-5 to TRBJ1-2, with 8 bases fitting TRBD1. The length of the CDR3 is 15 residues. Germline V CDR1 and CDR2: MNHEY, SVGAGI. The ends lost 0 bases at V and 6 bases at J; junction bases unmatched: 6. CDR3 nucleotide sequence: TGTGCCAGCAGTTACTCGTCAGGGGGCCTCAATGGCTACACCTTC. It codes for CASSYSSGGLNGYTF.

The table lists this clonotype with many counts. The chain recombines TRBV4-2 with TRBJ2-7, with 9 bases fitting TRBD1. Germline loops: CDR1 LGHNA, CDR2 YNFKEQ. The CDR3 contains 15 residues. The V and J ends lost 5 bases and 2 bases, in that order; junction bases with no gene match: 7. The CDR3 DNA sequence: TGTGCCAGCAGCGCTAGGACAGGGGACACCTACGAGCAGTACTTC. The encoded protein is CASSARTGDTYEQYF.

The J gene is TRBJ2-1, the V gene TRBV19; 10 bases fit TRBD2. This CDR3 contains 15 residues. Trimming removed 3 bases from V and 6 bases from J; junction bases left unmatched: 5. The germline V gene has CDR1 LNHDA and CDR2 SQIVND (reference sequence). This CDR3 is CASSILASGGNEQFF. Written as DNA, the CDR3 is TGTGCCAGTAGTATTTTGGCTAGCGGGGGCAATGAGCAGTTCTTC.

Comment on this clonotype: A junction boundary mismatches the germline segment, possibly from a read error. The chain couples TRBV7-7 to TRBJ2-2; D may match TRBD1 or TRBD2 (5 bases each). This CDR3 has 18 amino acids. Germline values: CDR1 SSHAT, CDR2 FNYEAQ (reference sequence). CDR3 amino acids: CASSPRLGPPGATGELFF. CDR3 DNA: TGTGCTAGCAGCCCGCGACTGGGACCGCCCGGGGCCACCGGGGAGCTGTTTTTT.

This clonotype has a handful of counts. This chain links TRBV5-1 with TRBJ2-2, with 9 bases matching TRBD1. This CDR3 region has 15 residues. Germline values: CDR1 SGHRS, CDR2 YFSETQ. Germline trimming cut 4 bases from V and 3 bases from J; bases unmatched to any gene: 4. This chain's CDR3 is CASSKGQGDTGELFF. The CDR3 DNA sequence: TGCGCCAGCAGCAAGGGACAGGGTGACACCGGGGAGCTGTTTTTT. Based on the CDR3 plus reference TRBV5-1 and TRBJ2-2, the full variable domain is KAGVTQTPRYLIKTRGQQVTLSCSPISGHRSVSWYQQTPGQGLQFLFEYFSETQRNKGNFPGRFSGRQFSNSRSEMNVSTLELGDSALYLCASSKGQGDTGELFFGEGSRLTVL.

This chain joins TRBV7-2 and TRBJ1-2; 9 bases fit TRBD1. The CDR3 spans 15 residues. Per germline, CDR1 SGHTA and CDR2 FQGNSA. V dropped 5 bases and J dropped 2; count of bases not matched to a gene: 6. The CDR3 DNA is TGTGCCAGCAGCCCTGGGACAGGGTACAACTATGGCTACACCTTC. Protein: CASSPGTGYNYGYTF.